This entry describes one T cell receptor (beta chain). What it binds is not known. This record belongs to a study of T cell repertoires in cytomegalovirus infection. Study at large: Carrying CMV and the relevant HLA type showed in public TCR beta signatures.

Findings of the study overall: Ex vivo, HLA-C-restricted CMV-specific TCR beta clonotypes prevailed over the rest of the response. Summed frequency of shared TCR beta families picked out CMV carriers who also had the relevant HLA.

The V end lost 6 bases, the J end lost 0 bases, and 18 bases lay between the germline ends. This CDR3 comprises 18 residues. The germline CDR1 and CDR2 sequences are MNHEY and SMNVEV (reference sequence). TCRdb re-analysed the reads in MiXCR, keeping a single row per CDR3 protein. The table lists 150,000 to 200,000 distinct CDR3 sequences, approximately 30% of them singletons, with 30% to 35% in the top ten. Material: PBMCs. This chain uses TRBV27 with TRBJ2-6; D is perhaps TRBD2 (6 bases). The clonotype originates from a human donor in good health (CMV status not recorded). Some clones in this sample may be carry-over from other donors' samples. The DNA for the CDR3 is TGTGCCAGCAGCCTACTTTCGGGACTGATCTCTGGGGCCAACGTCCTGACTTTC. Translated: CASSLLSGLISGANVLTF.